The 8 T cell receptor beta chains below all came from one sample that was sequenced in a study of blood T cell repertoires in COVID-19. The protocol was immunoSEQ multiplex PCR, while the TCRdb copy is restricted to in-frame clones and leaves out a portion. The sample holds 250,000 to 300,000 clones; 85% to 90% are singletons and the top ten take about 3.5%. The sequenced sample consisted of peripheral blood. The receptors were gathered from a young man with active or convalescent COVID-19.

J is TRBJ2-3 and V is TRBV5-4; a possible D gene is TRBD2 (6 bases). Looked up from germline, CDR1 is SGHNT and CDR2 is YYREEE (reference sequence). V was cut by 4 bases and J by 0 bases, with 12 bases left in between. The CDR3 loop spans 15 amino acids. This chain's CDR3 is CASSPRDWSTDTQYF. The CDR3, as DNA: TGTGCCAGCAGCCCCCGGGACTGGAGCACAGATACGCAGTATTTT.

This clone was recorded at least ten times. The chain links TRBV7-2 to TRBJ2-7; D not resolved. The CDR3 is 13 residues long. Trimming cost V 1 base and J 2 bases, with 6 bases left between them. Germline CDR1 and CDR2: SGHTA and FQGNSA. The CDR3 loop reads CASSLEATYEQYF. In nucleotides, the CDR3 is TGTGCCAGCAGCTTAGAAGCCACCTACGAGCAGTACTTC.

The CDR3 is CASSPATGRVVEQYF. DNA of the CDR3: TGTGCCAGCAGCCCCGCAACCGGGAGGGTGGTTGAGCAGTACTTC. J is TRBJ2-7 and V is TRBV7-2; 8 bases agree with TRBD2. The ends lost 5 bases at V and 7 bases at J; junction bases unmatched: 13. The CDR3 spans 15 residues. Germline V gene lookup returns CDR1 SGHTA and CDR2 FQGNSA.

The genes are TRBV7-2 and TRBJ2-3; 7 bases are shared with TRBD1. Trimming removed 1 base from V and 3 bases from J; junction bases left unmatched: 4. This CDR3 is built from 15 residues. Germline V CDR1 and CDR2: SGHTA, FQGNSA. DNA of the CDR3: TGTGCCAGCAGCTTAGTACAGGGGCGGACAGATACGCAGTATTTT. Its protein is CASSLVQGRTDTQYF.

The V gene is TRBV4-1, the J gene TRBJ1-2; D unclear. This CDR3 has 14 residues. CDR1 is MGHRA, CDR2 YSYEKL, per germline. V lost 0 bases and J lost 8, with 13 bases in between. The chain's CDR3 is CASSQDPTIRGYTF. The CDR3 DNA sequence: TGCGCCAGCAGCCAAGACCCCACCATCAGGGGCTACACCTTC.

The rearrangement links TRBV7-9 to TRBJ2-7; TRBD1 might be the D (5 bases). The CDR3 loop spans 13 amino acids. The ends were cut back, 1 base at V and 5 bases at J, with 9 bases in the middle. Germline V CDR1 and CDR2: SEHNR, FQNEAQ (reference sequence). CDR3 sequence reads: CASSLGGRDEQYF. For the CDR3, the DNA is TGTGCCAGCAGCTTAGGTGGCAGGGACGAGCAGTACTTC.

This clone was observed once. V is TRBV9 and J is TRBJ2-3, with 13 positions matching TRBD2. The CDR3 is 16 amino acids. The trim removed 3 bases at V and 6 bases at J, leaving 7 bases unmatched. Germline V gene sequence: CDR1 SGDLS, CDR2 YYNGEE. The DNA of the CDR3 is TGTGCCAGCAGCGAACAACGACTAGCGGGGGGCGATACGCAGTATTTT. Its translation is CASSEQRLAGGDTQYF.

The CDR3 DNA reads TGTGCCAGCACCGTAGGGACAGGGGGCGCGGAGGAGCAGTACTTC. As protein: CASTVGTGGAEEQYF. The V and J genes are TRBV7-9 and TRBJ2-7, with TRBD1 matching 12 bases. Losses at the gene ends were 7 bases for V and 7 bases for J; bases not matched to a gene: 11. The germline V gene encodes CDR1 SEHNR and CDR2 FQNEAQ (reference sequence). The CDR3 spans 15 residues.